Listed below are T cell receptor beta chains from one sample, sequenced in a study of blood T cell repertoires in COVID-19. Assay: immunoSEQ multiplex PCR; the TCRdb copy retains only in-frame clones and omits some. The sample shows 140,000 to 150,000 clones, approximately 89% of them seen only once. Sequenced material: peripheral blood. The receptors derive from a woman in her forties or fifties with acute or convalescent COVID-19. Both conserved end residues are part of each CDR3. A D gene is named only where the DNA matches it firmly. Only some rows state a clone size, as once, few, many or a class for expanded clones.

CDR3 DNA: TGTGCCAGCAGTTTACCCGCGGCCTACAATGAGCAGTTCTTC
CDR3 protein: CASSLPAAYNEQFF
V gene: TRBV28
clone size: .
J gene: TRBJ2-1
D gene: .

CDR3 DNA: TGTGCCAGCAGCTATAATAGCAATCAGCCCCAGCATTTT
CDR3 protein: CASSYNSNQPQHF
V gene: TRBV7-9
clone size: few
J gene: TRBJ1-5
D gene: .

CDR3 DNA: TGTGCCACCAGTGACGGGACTAGCGGCACAGATACGCAGTATTTT
CDR3 protein: CATSDGTSGTDTQYF
V gene: TRBV24-1
clone size: .
J gene: TRBJ2-3
D gene: TRBD2

CDR3 DNA: TGTGCCAACCAGACAGGGGATAGCAATCAGCCCCAGCATTTT
CDR3 protein: CANQTGDSNQPQHF
V gene: TRBV21-1
clone size: .
J gene: TRBJ1-5
D gene: .

CDR3 DNA: TGTGCCAGCGATCAGGGGACGAACAATGAGCAGTTCTTC
CDR3 protein: CASDQGTNNEQFF
V gene: TRBV7-9
clone size: .
J gene: TRBJ2-1
D gene: .

CDR3 DNA: TGTGCCAGCACTACGGGTACTAGCGATGAGCAGTTCTTC
CDR3 protein: CASTTGTSDEQFF
V gene: TRBV12-3/TRBV12-4
clone size: .
J gene: TRBJ2-1
D gene: TRBD2

CDR3 DNA: TGTGCCACCAGCAGAGTCGGGAGGTACTACGAGCAGTACTTC
CDR3 protein: CATSRVGRYYEQYF
V gene: TRBV15
clone size: .
J gene: TRBJ2-7
D gene: TRBD2

CDR3 DNA: TGTGCCTGGAGTCCCGGTGATCACACTGAAGCTTTCTTT
CDR3 protein: CAWSPGDHTEAFF
V gene: TRBV30
clone size: .
J gene: TRBJ1-1
D gene: .

CDR3 DNA: TGTGCCAGCAGTTTATCCTCGGAAGCTTTCTTT
CDR3 protein: CASSLSSEAFF
V gene: TRBV28
clone size: .
J gene: TRBJ1-1
D gene: .

CDR3 DNA: TGTGCCAGCTCACCGGGACAATCCACTGAAGCTTTCTTT
CDR3 protein: CASSPGQSTEAFF
V gene: TRBV18
clone size: .
J gene: TRBJ1-1
D gene: .

CDR3 DNA: TGTGCCCGAAACTCAAGAACTTCGAACACCATATATTTT
CDR3 protein: CARNSRTSNTIYF
V gene: TRBV19
clone size: .
J gene: TRBJ1-3
D gene: .

CDR3 DNA: TGCGCCAGCAAGCGGGAGAGCTCCTACGAGCAGTACTTC
CDR3 protein: CASKRESSYEQYF
V gene: TRBV5-1
clone size: .
J gene: TRBJ2-7
D gene: TRBD2

CDR3 DNA: TGTGCCAGCAGTAAACTAGCGGGGGCCCCTACAGATACGCAGTATTTT
CDR3 protein: CASSKLAGAPTDTQYF
V gene: TRBV28
clone size: .
J gene: TRBJ2-3
D gene: TRBD2

CDR3 DNA: TGTGCCACCAGCAGAGATCAAGGGACTTCGGGAGGCTACACCTTC
CDR3 protein: CATSRDQGTSGGYTF
V gene: TRBV15
clone size: .
J gene: TRBJ1-2
D gene: .

CDR3 DNA: TGTGCCAGCAGCTTATCGCGGGGAGAGACCCAGTACTTC
CDR3 protein: CASSLSRGETQYF
V gene: TRBV11-2
clone size: .
J gene: TRBJ2-5
D gene: .

CDR3 DNA: TGTGCCAGCAGCCCAACAGGGGTTTGGGAGATGAACACTGAAGCTTTCTTT
CDR3 protein: CASSPTGVWEMNTEAFF
V gene: TRBV3-1/TRBV3-2
clone size: .
J gene: TRBJ1-1
D gene: TRBD1